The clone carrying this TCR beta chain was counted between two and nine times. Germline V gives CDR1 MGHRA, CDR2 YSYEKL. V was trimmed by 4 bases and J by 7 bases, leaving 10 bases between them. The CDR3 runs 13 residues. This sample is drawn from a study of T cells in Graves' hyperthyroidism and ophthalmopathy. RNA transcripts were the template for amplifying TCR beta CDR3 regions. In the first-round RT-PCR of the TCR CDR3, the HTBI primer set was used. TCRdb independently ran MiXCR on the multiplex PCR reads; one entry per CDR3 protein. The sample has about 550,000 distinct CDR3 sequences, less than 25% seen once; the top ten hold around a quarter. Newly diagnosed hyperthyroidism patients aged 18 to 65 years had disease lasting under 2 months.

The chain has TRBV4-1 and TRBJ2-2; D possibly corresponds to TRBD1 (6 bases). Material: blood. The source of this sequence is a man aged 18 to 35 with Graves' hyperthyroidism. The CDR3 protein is CASSPRGNGELFF. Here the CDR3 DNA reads TGCGCCAGCAGCCCCAGGGGTAACGGGGAGCTGTTTTTT.